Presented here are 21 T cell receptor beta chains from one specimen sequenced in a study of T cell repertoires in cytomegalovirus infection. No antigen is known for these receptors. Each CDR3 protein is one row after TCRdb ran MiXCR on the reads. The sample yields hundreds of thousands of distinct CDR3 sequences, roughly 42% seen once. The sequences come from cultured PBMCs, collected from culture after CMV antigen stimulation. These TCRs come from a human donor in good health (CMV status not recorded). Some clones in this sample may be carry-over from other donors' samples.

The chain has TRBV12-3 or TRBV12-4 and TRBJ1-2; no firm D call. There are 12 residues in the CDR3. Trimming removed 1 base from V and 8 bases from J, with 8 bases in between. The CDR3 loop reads CASSLVFRGYTF. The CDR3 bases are TGTGCCAGCAGTTTAGTTTTCCGCGGCTACACCTTC.

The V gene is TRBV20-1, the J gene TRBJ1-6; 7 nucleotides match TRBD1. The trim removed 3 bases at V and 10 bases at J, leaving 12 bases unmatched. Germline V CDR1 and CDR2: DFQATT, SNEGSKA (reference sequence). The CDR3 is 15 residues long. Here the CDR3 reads CSARIPGQLGSPLHF. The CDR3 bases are TGCAGTGCTAGGATCCCGGGACAGCTAGGGTCACCCCTCCACTTT.

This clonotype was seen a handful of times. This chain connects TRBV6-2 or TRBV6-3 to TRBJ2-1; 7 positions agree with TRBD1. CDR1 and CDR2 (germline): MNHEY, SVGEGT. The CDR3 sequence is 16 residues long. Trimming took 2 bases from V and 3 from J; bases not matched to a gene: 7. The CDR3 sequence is CASSYPSGTVYNEQFF. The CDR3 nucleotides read TGTGCCAGCAGTTACCCCTCCGGGACAGTCTACAATGAGCAGTTCTTC.

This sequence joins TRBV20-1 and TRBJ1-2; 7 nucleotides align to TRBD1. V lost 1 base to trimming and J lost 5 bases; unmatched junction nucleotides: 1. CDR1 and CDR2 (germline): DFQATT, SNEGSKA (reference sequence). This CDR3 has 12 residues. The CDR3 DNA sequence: TGCAGTGCTAGAGCGACAGGGTATGGCTACACCTTC. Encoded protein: CSARATGYGYTF.

CDR3 nucleotides: TGTGCCAGCGACACACGGGGCAATGAGCAGTTCTTC. This encodes CASDTRGNEQFF. The V call is TRBV28, the J call TRBJ2-1; D possibly corresponds to TRBD2 (5 bases). Trimming took 8 bases from V and 6 from J, leaving 11 bases between them. Looked up from germline, CDR1 is MDHEN and CDR2 is SYDVKM. CDR3 length equals 12 residues.

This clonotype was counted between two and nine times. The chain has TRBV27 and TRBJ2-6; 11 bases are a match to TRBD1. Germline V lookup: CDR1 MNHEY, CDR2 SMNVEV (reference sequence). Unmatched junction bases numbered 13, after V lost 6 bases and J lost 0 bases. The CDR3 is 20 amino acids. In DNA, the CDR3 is TGTGCCAGCAGCCTCAGGAAGAGGGGACAGGGGGTCTCTGGGGCCAACGTCCTGACTTTC. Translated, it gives CASSLRKRGQGVSGANVLTF.

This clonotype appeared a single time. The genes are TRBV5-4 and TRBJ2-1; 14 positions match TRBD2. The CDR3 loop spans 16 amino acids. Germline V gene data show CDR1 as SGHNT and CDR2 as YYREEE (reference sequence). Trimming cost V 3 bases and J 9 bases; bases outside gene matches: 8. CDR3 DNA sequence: TGTGCCAGCAGCTCCGGACTAGCGGGAGGTTTCACTGAGCAGTTCTTC. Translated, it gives CASSSGLAGGFTEQFF. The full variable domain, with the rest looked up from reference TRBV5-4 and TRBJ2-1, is ETGVTQSPTHLIKTRGQQVTLRCSSQSGHNTVSWYQQALGQGPQFIFQYYREEENGRGNFPPRFSGLQFPNYSSELNVNALELDDSALYLCASSSGLAGGFTEQFFGPGTRLTVL.

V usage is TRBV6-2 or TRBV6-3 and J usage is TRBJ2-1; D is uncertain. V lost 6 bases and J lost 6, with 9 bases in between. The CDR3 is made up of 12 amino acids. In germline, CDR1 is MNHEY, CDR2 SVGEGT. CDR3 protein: CASRIYANEQFF. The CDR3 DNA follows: TGTGCCAGCAGGATATACGCCAATGAGCAGTTCTTC.

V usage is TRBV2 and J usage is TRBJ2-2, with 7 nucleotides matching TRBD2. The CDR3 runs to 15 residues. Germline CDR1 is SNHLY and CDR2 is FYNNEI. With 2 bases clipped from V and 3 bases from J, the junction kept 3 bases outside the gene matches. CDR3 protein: CASSERTRDTGELFF. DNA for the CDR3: TGTGCCAGCAGTGAACGGACTAGGGACACCGGGGAGCTGTTTTTT.

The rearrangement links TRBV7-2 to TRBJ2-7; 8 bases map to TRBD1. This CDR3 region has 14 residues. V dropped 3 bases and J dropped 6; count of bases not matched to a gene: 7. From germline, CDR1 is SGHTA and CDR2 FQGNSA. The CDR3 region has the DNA TGTGCCAGCAGCTTGGGACAGGCCTTAGTCGAGCAGTACTTC. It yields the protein CASSLGQALVEQYF.

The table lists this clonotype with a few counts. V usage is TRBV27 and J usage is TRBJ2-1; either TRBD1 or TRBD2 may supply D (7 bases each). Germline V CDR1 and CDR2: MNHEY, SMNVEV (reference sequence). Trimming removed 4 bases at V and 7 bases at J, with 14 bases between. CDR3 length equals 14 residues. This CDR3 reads CASSSNQGGNEQFF. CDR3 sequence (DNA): TGTGCCAGCAGTTCCAACCAGGGGGGGAATGAGCAGTTCTTC.

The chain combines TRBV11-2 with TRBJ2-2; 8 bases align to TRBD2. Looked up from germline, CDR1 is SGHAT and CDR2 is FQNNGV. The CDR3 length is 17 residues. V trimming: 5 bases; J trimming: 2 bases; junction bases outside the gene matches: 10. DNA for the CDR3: TGTGCCAGCAGCCGGAAAGAACTAGCGGTTAACACCGGGGAGCTGTTTTTT. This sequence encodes CASSRKELAVNTGELFF.

CDR3 DNA sequence: TGCAGTGCTAGATTGTCCGGCAGGAGCTATGGCTACACCTTC. It encodes CSARLSGRSYGYTF. The chain recombines TRBV20-1 with TRBJ1-2; D ambiguous. The CDR3 is 14 amino acids. V dropped 2 bases and J dropped 4 bases, with 14 bases sitting between them. The germline gives CDR1 DFQATT, CDR2 SNEGSKA (reference sequence).

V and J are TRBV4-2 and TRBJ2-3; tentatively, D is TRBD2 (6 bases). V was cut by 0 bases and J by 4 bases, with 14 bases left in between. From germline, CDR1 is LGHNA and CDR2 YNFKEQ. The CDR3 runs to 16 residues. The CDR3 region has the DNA TGTGCCAGCAGCCAAGATCAGAGAGGAGGGGCAGATACGCAGTATTTT. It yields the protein CASSQDQRGGADTQYF.

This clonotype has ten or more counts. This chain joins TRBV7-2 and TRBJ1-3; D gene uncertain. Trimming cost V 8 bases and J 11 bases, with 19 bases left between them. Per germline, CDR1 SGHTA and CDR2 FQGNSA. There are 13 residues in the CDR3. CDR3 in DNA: TGTGCCAGCTCCATTCAACGGCGCCAGCCCATATATTTT. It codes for CASSIQRRQPIYF.

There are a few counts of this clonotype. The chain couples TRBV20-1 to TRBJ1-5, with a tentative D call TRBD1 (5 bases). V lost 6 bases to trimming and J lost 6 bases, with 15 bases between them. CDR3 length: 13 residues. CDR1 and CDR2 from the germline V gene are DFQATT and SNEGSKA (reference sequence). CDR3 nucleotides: TGCAGTGCCCTGAAGGGGCCTGGTCAGCCCCAGCATTTT. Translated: CSALKGPGQPQHF.

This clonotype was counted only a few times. CDR3 sequence: CASSVRSTGELFF. The CDR3 coding sequence is TGTGCCAGCAGTGTGCGTAGCACCGGGGAGCTGTTTTTT. V and J are TRBV7-3 and TRBJ2-2; D uncertain. The ends were cut back, 6 bases at V and 4 bases at J, with 9 bases in the middle. CDR1 and CDR2 (germline): SGHTA, FQGTGA. This CDR3 has 13 amino acids.

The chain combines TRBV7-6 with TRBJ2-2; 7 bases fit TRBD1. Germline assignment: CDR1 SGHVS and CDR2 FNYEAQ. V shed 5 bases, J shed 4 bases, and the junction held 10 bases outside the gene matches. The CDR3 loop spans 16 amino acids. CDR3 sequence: CASSHPRGLGTGELFF. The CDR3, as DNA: TGTGCCAGCAGCCATCCGAGGGGGCTTGGCACCGGGGAGCTGTTTTTT.

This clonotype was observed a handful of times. CDR3 in amino acids: CSTGTSGRGYEQYF. The DNA for the CDR3 is TGCAGCACCGGGACTAGCGGGAGGGGATACGAGCAGTACTTC. The chain recombines TRBV20-1 with TRBJ2-7, with 16 bases fitting TRBD2. The germline gives CDR1 DFQATT, CDR2 SNEGSKA (reference sequence). This CDR3 has 14 amino acids.

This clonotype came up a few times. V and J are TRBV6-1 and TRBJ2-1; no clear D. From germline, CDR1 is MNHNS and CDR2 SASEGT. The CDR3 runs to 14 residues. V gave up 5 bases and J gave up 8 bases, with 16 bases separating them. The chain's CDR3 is CASSRTWESDEQFF. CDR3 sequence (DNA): TGTGCCAGCAGTAGAACGTGGGAAAGTGATGAGCAGTTCTTC.

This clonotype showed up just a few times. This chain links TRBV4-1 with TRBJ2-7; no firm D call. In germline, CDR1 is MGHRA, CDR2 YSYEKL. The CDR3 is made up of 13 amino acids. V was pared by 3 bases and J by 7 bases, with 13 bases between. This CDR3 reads CASSHPKGGEQYF. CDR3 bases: TGCGCCAGCAGCCACCCCAAGGGTGGAGAGCAGTACTTC.